The T cell receptor beta chain described here comes from a study of beta chain features in type 1 diabetes. Study-level points and caveats: A closer apparent resemblance between naive, central memory and Treg TCRB repertoires was seen in patients than in healthy donors. For type 1 diabetes patients, VDJ junctions showed fewer insertions and more deletions.

Remarks on this clone: What it recognizes is unknown.

Isolated RNA was reverse transcribed in full, so expressed TCRB transcripts were sequenced. TCRdb keeps only in-frame clones here, not all; method: immunoSEQ multiplex PCR. The repertoire has 850,000 to 900,000 clones, roughly a sixth of them found once; the top ten carry 0.02% to 0.025%. Approximately 110 mL of blood, on average, came from one heparinised draw per donor. CD4+ cells of the naive, central memory, regulatory and stem cell-like memory types were sorted via CD45RO/CCR7/CD25/CD127/CD95/CD27. The CDR3 sequence is 17 residues long. Trimming removed 4 bases from V and 6 bases from J, with 21 bases in between. Germline V gives CDR1 LGHNA, CDR2 YNFKEQ.

The chain has TRBV4-2 and TRBJ2-2, with D tentatively TRBD1 or TRBD2 (5 bases each). This TCR was recovered from a young woman in good health. Material: naive CD4+ T cells from blood. CDR3 sequence: CASSPLGLRGVPGELFF. The CDR3 DNA reads as TGTGCCAGCAGCCCGCTTGGATTGAGAGGGGTTCCCGGGGAGCTGTTTTTT.